These T cell receptor beta chains were read from a single sample in a study of blood T cell repertoires in COVID-19. TCRdb's table, derived via immunoSEQ multiplex PCR, lists solely in-frame clones and lacks some. The data hold 250,000 to 300,000 clones, with approximately 81% observed a single time. Sequenced sample: PBMCs or T cells enriched from blood (not recorded which). The receptor source for this set is a woman between 50 and 59 years old who had been exposed to COVID-19. Both conserved end residues are part of each CDR3. A D gene is named only where the DNA matches it firmly. A clone size is listed for some rows: how often the clone was seen (once, few, many), or a class if it is expanded.

abundance	v_gene	d_gene	j_gene	CDR3aa	CDR3nt
-	TRBV5-4	-	TRBJ2-5	CASQGPGRETQYF	TGTGCGTCTCAGGGGCCGGGGCGAGAGACCCAGTACTTC
-	TRBV10-1	-	TRBJ1-1	CASSEIPQGEAFF	TGCGCCAGCAGTGAAATTCCCCAGGGTGAAGCTTTCTTT
-	TRBV3-1/TRBV3-2	-	TRBJ2-5	CASTRGRGFPETQYF	TGTGCCAGCACCAGGGGGCGGGGGTTCCCGGAGACCCAGTACTTC
-	TRBV7-2	-	TRBJ2-7	CASSLLTGPFYF	TGTGCCAGCAGCTTACTTACAGGGCCCTTTTACTTC
once	TRBV27	TRBD2	TRBJ2-3	CASSDLAGRGTDTQYF	TGTGCCAGCAGTGATCTAGCGGGGAGGGGCACAGATACGCAGTATTTT
-	TRBV12-3/TRBV12-4	-	TRBJ1-1	CASRSTRRAFF	TGTGCCAGCAGGTCGACACGACGAGCTTTCTTT
-	TRBV28	-	TRBJ2-7	CASTFRGYDGQYF	TGTGCCAGCACCTTCCGAGGATACGATGGGCAGTACTTC
-	TRBV2	-	TRBJ1-2	CASTGGRDGVGYTF	TGTGCCAGCACGGGGGGCCGAGACGGGGTTGGCTACACCTTC
-	TRBV20-1	-	TRBJ1-2	CSASKQGGYGYTF	TGCAGTGCTAGTAAACAGGGCGGCTATGGCTACACCTTC
few	TRBV27	-	TRBJ1-2	CASSSPDRSHYGYTF	TGTGCCAGCAGTTCCCCCGACAGATCCCACTATGGCTACACCTTC
-	TRBV5-1	-	TRBJ1-2	CASSLEGEEGYTF	TGCGCCAGCAGCTTGGAAGGGGAGGAGGGCTACACCTTC
-	TRBV4-1	TRBD1	TRBJ1-2	CASSSGTGGGGGYTF	TGCGCCAGCAGCAGCGGGACAGGGGGCGGCGGAGGCTACACCTTC
-	TRBV7-2	TRBD2	TRBJ2-2	CASTYSGGLGELFF	TGTGCCAGCACCTATAGCGGGGGCCTCGGGGAGCTGTTTTTT
-	TRBV10-3	-	TRBJ1-2	CAISPGNGYTF	TGTGCCATCTCCCCAGGGAATGGCTACACCTTC
-	TRBV6-2/TRBV6-3	-	TRBJ2-7	CASSPQGYEQYF	TGTGCCAGCAGTCCCCAGGGCTACGAGCAGTACTTC
-	TRBV11-2	-	TRBJ2-1	CASSSPWLAVYNEQFF	TGTGCCAGCAGCTCCCCTTGGCTAGCTGTCTACAATGAGCAGTTCTTC
-	TRBV7-3	TRBD1	TRBJ1-1	CASSKTGNRMNTEAFF	TGTGCCAGCAGTAAGACAGGGAATCGAATGAACACTGAAGCTTTCTTT
-	TRBV19	-	TRBJ2-1	CASSNYWRGTTLSSYNEQFF	TGTGCCAGTAGTAACTACTGGCGGGGTACTACCTTAAGCTCCTACAATGAGCAGTTCTTC
-	TRBV3-1/TRBV3-2	TRBD1	TRBJ1-1	CASSRQGARGTEAFF	TGTGCCAGCAGCCGACAGGGGGCACGGGGCACTGAAGCTTTCTTT
-	TRBV19	-	TRBJ1-5	CASSPEGSLIKPQHF	TGTGCCAGTAGCCCCGAGGGTTCCCTCATCAAGCCCCAGCATTTT
-	TRBV19	-	TRBJ1-1	CASRAGTEGWRTEAFF	TGTGCCAGTAGAGCCGGGACGGAGGGATGGAGGACTGAAGCTTTCTTT
-	TRBV3-1/TRBV3-2	-	TRBJ1-1	CASSRAGDTEAFF	TGTGCCAGCAGTCGCGCAGGGGACACTGAAGCTTTCTTT
-	TRBV3-1/TRBV3-2	-	TRBJ1-6	CASSQGDSSSYNSPLHF	TGTGCCAGCAGCCAAGGGGACTCCAGCTCCTATAATTCACCCCTCCACTTT
-	TRBV7-6	-	TRBJ1-1	CASSRGRNTEAFF	TGTGCCAGCAGTCGAGGCCGGAACACTGAAGCTTTCTTT
-	TRBV18	-	TRBJ1-6	CASSPIHPQGNNSPLHF	TGTGCCAGCTCACCGATTCACCCACAGGGAAATAATTCACCCCTCCACTTT
-	TRBV19	TRBD1	TRBJ1-3	CASRAAGGNSGNTIYF	TGTGCCAGTCGCGCGGCAGGGGGAAACTCTGGAAACACCATATATTTT
-	TRBV13	-	TRBJ1-1	CASSLFAGKTEAFF	TGTGCCAGCAGCTTATTTGCGGGGAAAACTGAAGCTTTCTTT
-	TRBV28	TRBD1	TRBJ1-1	CASSSGTVGGTEAFF	TGTGCCAGCAGTTCAGGGACAGTTGGGGGCACTGAAGCTTTCTTT
few	TRBV11-2	-	TRBJ1-6	CASSLTDSPLHF	TGTGCCAGCAGCTTAACTGATTCACCCCTCCACTTT
once	TRBV12-3/TRBV12-4	-	TRBJ1-1	CASSFARDIEAFF	TGTGCCAGCAGTTTTGCGCGAGACATTGAGGCTTTCTTT
-	TRBV7-2	TRBD1	TRBJ1-5	CASSPQGAGQPQHF	TGTGCCAGCAGCCCCCAGGGGGCAGGGCAGCCCCAGCATTTT
few	TRBV28	-	TRBJ1-6	CASSLSPYNSPLHF	TGTGCCAGCAGTTTGAGTCCCTATAATTCACCCCTCCACTTT
-	TRBV6-5	-	TRBJ1-4	CASSLAGHVNEKLFF	TGTGCCAGCAGTTTGGCAGGGCATGTTAATGAAAAACTGTTTTTT
-	TRBV2	TRBD1	TRBJ1-2	CASTVTGGWGYTF	TGTGCCAGCACAGTGACAGGGGGCTGGGGCTACACCTTC
-	TRBV5-1	-	TRBJ2-1	CASSLRTGGTLLDEQFF	TGCGCCAGCAGCTTAAGAACCGGAGGGACCCTCCTGGATGAGCAGTTCTTC
once	TRBV11-2	TRBD2	TRBJ2-7	CASRSAGGPLEQYF	TGTGCCAGCAGATCAGCGGGGGGTCCCCTCGAGCAGTACTTC
-	TRBV3-1/TRBV3-2	TRBD1	TRBJ1-3	CASSQGGAGGVLYF	TGTGCCAGCAGCCAAGGGGGGGCAGGGGGTGTCCTGTATTTT
-	TRBV7-2	-	TRBJ1-6	CASSLTREGSPLHF	TGTGCCAGCAGCTTAACTAGGGAGGGTTCACCCCTCCACTTT
-	TRBV7-2	-	TRBJ2-3	CASSLNGQRTDTQYF	TGTGCCAGCAGCTTAAACGGACAGCGCACAGATACGCAGTATTTT
once	TRBV29-1	TRBD1	TRBJ1-6	CSVATRTGPNSPLHF	TGCAGCGTCGCTACTCGGACAGGGCCGAATTCACCCCTCCACTTT